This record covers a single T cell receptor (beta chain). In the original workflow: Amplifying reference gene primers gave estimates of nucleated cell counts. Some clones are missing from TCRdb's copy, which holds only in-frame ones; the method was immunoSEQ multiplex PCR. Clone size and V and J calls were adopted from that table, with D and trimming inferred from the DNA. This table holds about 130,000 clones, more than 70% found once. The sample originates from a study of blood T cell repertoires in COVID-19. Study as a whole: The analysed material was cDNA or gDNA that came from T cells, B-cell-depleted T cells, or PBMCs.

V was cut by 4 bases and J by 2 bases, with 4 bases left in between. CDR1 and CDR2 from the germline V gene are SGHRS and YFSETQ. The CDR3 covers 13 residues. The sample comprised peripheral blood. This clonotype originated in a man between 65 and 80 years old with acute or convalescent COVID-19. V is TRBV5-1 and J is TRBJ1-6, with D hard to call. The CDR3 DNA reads TGCGCCAGCAGCGACACCTATAATTCACCCCTCCACTTT. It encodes CASSDTYNSPLHF.